Below are 18 T cell receptor beta chains sequenced from a single sample in a study of T cell responses to AZD1222 COVID-19 vaccine. Here immunoSEQ multiplex PCR was the method, and the copy in TCRdb shows in-frame clones only, minus some. The sample yields 65,000 to 70,000 clones, 75% to 85% seen once. Here the sequenced sample was peripheral blood, taken on day 0 of AZD1222 vaccination. The receptor source for this set is an adult in good health.

The rearrangement links TRBV6-5 to TRBJ1-2; no definite D call. CDR1 is MNHEY, CDR2 SVGAGI, per germline. The CDR3 has 13 amino acids. V lost 7 bases and J lost 4, with 13 bases in between. The CDR3 nucleotides are TGTGCCAGCACCCCCGACCTAGGCTATGGCTACACCTTC. Protein: CASTPDLGYGYTF.

The chain carries TRBV7-9 and TRBJ1-4, with a possible D match to TRBD1 (5 bases). Germline V gene data show CDR1 as SEHNR and CDR2 as FQNEAQ (reference sequence). This CDR3 comprises 14 residues. V shed 5 bases and J shed 5 bases, with 12 bases lying between them. The CDR3 DNA reads TGTGCCAGCAGCAAAACAGGAGTCAATGAAAAACTGTTTTTT. As protein: CASSKTGVNEKLFF.

The chain has TRBV5-6 and TRBJ1-6; 7 nucleotides line up with TRBD1. Germline trimming cut 2 bases from V and 10 bases from J; bases unmatched to any gene: 3. The germline V gene has CDR1 SGHDT and CDR2 YYEEEE. CDR3 size: 13 residues. CDR3 nucleotides: TGTGCCAGCAGCTTTGGACAGGTCTCACCCCTCCACTTT. Its protein product is CASSFGQVSPLHF. Full variable domain (outside the CDR3, taken from reference TRBV5-6 and TRBJ1-6): DAGVTQSPTHLIKTRGQQVTLRCSPKSGHDTVSWYQQALGQGPQFIFQYYEEEERQRGNFPDRFSGHQFPNYSSELNVNALLLGDSALYLCASSFGQVSPLHFGNGTRLTVT.

The rearrangement uses TRBV5-4 and TRBJ1-1; no reliable D call. The CDR3 extends over 15 amino acids. Germline CDR1 is SGHNT and CDR2 is YYREEE (reference sequence). Trimming took 2 bases from V and 4 from J, leaving 15 bases between them. The CDR3 sequence: CASSLSGVWSTEAFF. The CDR3 nucleotides read TGTGCCAGCAGCTTAAGCGGGGTTTGGAGCACTGAAGCTTTCTTT.

This clone was counted between two and nine times. In nucleotides, the CDR3 is TGTGCCAGCAGCGTCTTTGGAGGACAAGCTTTCTTT. It specifies CASSVFGGQAFF. V and J are TRBV9 and TRBJ1-1; D remains unclear. This CDR3 has 12 residues. Germline-derived CDR1 and CDR2 are SGDLS and YYNGEE. The germline V and J ends were trimmed by 2 bases and 9 bases, with 11 bases remaining between them.

The chain employs TRBV9 and TRBJ1-2, with 9 bases that match TRBD1. The CDR3 contains 14 residues. Germline trimming cut 3 bases from V and 6 bases from J; bases unmatched to any gene: 6. The V gene's germline CDR1 is SGDLS and CDR2 YYNGEE. In DNA, the CDR3 is TGTGCCAGCAGCGGGATCGGACAGGGGCATGGCTACACCTTC. Translating it yields CASSGIGQGHGYTF.

The chain employs TRBV2 and TRBJ2-7; possibly TRBD2 for D (6 bases). The CDR3 spans 15 residues. Trimming pared 2 bases from V and 2 bases from J, leaving 13 bases between. Per the germline V gene, CDR1 is SNHLY and CDR2 is FYNNEI. The CDR3 bases are TGTGCCAGCAGTGAAATGGGGGGTTCGGCCTACGAGCAGTACTTC. It is translated as CASSEMGGSAYEQYF.

The CDR3 protein is CASSLVVEGSYEQYF. CDR3 in DNA: TGTGCCAGCAGCTTAGTAGTAGAGGGCTCCTACGAGCAGTACTTC. This rearrangement joins TRBV7-8 to TRBJ2-7, with D possibly being TRBD2 (5 bases). The CDR3 contains 15 residues. Germline lookup yields CDR1 SGHVS and CDR2 FQNEAQ. The V gene lost 1 base and the J gene lost 0 bases, with 10 bases spanning the gap.

The rearrangement links TRBV11-2 to TRBJ2-1; 7 positions match TRBD2. Unmatched junction bases numbered 5, after V lost 5 bases and J lost 1 base. Looked up from germline, CDR1 is SGHAT and CDR2 is FQNNGV. CDR3 length: 15 residues. In nucleotides, the CDR3 is TGTGCCAGCAGCGCGGGGGTTCTGTCCTACAATGAGCAGTTCTTC. Its protein product is CASSAGVLSYNEQFF.

This chain joins TRBV4-1 and TRBJ1-5; D remains ambiguous. The CDR3 is 16 amino acids. Trimming removed 2 bases from V and 4 bases from J, with 15 bases in between. CDR1 and CDR2 (germline): MGHRA, YSYEKL. DNA for the CDR3: TGCGCCAGCAGCCAACAGTACCCCGCCGAAAATCAGCCCCAGCATTTT. Its protein is CASSQQYPAENQPQHF.

The chain recombines TRBV5-5 with TRBJ2-5; no definite D call. Germline V gene lookup returns CDR1 SGHKS and CDR2 YYEKEE (reference sequence). This CDR3 has 15 residues. V was cut by 4 bases and J by 1 base, with 14 bases left in between. The CDR3 loop reads CASSPQVGRQETQYF. The CDR3 DNA is TGTGCCAGCAGCCCCCAAGTAGGGCGCCAAGAGACCCAGTACTTC.

The V gene is TRBV7-9, the J gene TRBJ1-5; 7 bases map to TRBD1. The CDR3 has 14 amino acids. Germline lookup yields CDR1 SEHNR and CDR2 FQNEAQ (reference sequence). Germline trimming cut 5 bases from V and 8 bases from J; bases unmatched to any gene: 9. The CDR3 loop reads CASSSQGGPEPQHF. CDR3 bases: TGTGCCAGCAGCAGTCAGGGGGGGCCGGAGCCCCAGCATTTT.

The CDR3 protein is CASSIHGEPYTEAFF. Here the CDR3 DNA reads TGTGCCAGTAGTATACACGGGGAACCTTACACTGAAGCTTTCTTT. The genes are TRBV19 and TRBJ1-1; D remains ambiguous. This CDR3 spans 15 amino acids. CDR1 and CDR2 (germline): LNHDA, SQIVND (reference sequence). V was clipped by 2 bases and J by 3 bases, with 13 bases between them.

The chain links TRBV5-5 to TRBJ2-7, with 11 nucleotides matching TRBD2. V lost 4 bases, J lost 0 bases, and 9 bases stayed unmatched. Germline values: CDR1 SGHKS, CDR2 YYEKEE (reference sequence). CDR3 length equals 17 residues. The CDR3 coding sequence is TGTGCCAGCAGCGCCTTTCTAGCGGGGGGTCTCTCCTACGAGCAGTACTTC. Translation gives CASSAFLAGGLSYEQYF.

The gene calls are TRBV4-2 and TRBJ1-5; D remains unclear. Germline-derived CDR1 and CDR2 are LGHNA and YNFKEQ. CDR3 length: 16 residues. Trimming cost V 1 base and J 5 bases, with 15 bases left between them. CDR3 amino acids: CASSQGSDFGHQPQHF. In nucleotides, the CDR3 is TGTGCCAGCAGCCAAGGTTCCGACTTTGGGCATCAGCCCCAGCATTTT.

The chain joins TRBV5-4 to TRBJ1-2, with TRBD1 matching 11 bases. With 0 bases clipped from V and 4 bases from J, the junction kept 2 bases outside the gene matches. This CDR3 contains 15 residues. The germline V gene encodes CDR1 SGHNT and CDR2 YYREEE (reference sequence). The CDR3 nucleotides read TGTGCCAGCAGCTTGGGGACAGGGGGCCGCTATGGCTACACCTTC. Its protein is CASSLGTGGRYGYTF.

V is TRBV2 and J is TRBJ2-7; D gene uncertain. The CDR3 runs 11 residues. V shed 4 bases and J shed 7 bases, with 8 bases lying between them. Germline V gene lookup returns CDR1 SNHLY and CDR2 FYNNEI. CDR3 protein: CASSGGVEQYF. CDR3 DNA: TGTGCCAGCAGTGGTGGGGTTGAGCAGTACTTC. The full variable domain, completed using reference TRBV2 and TRBJ2-7, is EPEVTQTPSHQVTQMGQEVILRCVPISNHLYFYWYRQILGQKVEFLVSFYNNEISEKSEIFDDQFSVERPDGSNFTLKIRSTKLEDSAMYFCASSGGVEQYFGPGTRLTVT.

The gene calls are TRBV7-6 and TRBJ1-1; TRBD1 agrees at 9 bases. With V trimmed by 1 base and J by 1 base, 4 bases remained unmatched. This CDR3 comprises 16 residues. Germline lookup yields CDR1 SGHVS and CDR2 FNYEAQ. The DNA of the CDR3 is TGTGCCAGCAGCTTAGGCCGGGGACAGGGGAACACTGAAGCTTTCTTT. It codes for CASSLGRGQGNTEAFF.